Listed here is a single TCR beta chain. Original analysis: Scientists estimated how many nucleated cells there were by amplifying reference gene primers. Libraries were prepared by immunoSEQ multiplex PCR; TCRdb keeps only in-frame clonotypes and omits some of them. D and trimming come from the DNA, and the V and J calls and clone size come from that table. The repertoire holds fewer than 150,000 clones, with 80% to 90% as singletons. This sample is part of a study of blood T cell repertoires in COVID-19. The wider study: The samples span acute and convalescent COVID-19 from the United States, Italy and Spain. PBMCs, B-cell-depleted T cells, or T cells were the source of the cDNA or gDNA that made up the material.

Material for sequencing was peripheral blood. This receptor was taken from a human donor in a cohort sampled during active COVID-19.

CDR3 DNA sequence: TGTGCCAGCTTATCTGGCAGGTCTGCTGGAAACACCATATATTTT. It codes for CASLSGRSAGNTIYF. J is TRBJ1-3 and V is TRBV6-5, with D hard to call. Germline V gives CDR1 MNHEY, CDR2 SVGAGI. This CDR3 has 15 residues. Trimming removed 8 bases at V and 2 bases at J, with 16 bases between.